These T cell receptor beta chains were read from a single sample in a study of response to subunit inactivated influenza vaccine. From the RT-PCR reads, TCRdb called clonotypes with MiXCR, one entry per CDR3 protein. The sample has under 950,000 distinct CDR3 sequences; less than 25% are singletons. The specimen comprised PBMCs from blood, sampled 4 to 6 days after vaccination. The receptor set was obtained from a man in his fifties or sixties who received an inactivated influenza vaccine. Each CDR3 is given with its conserved first and last residue. A D gene is named only where the DNA matches it firmly. Clone size appears in some rows only: once, few, many, or a class for an expanded clone.

cdr3_nt: TGTGCCAGCAGCCAAGTCGTGGGGAGGGGGGCCAACGTCCTGACTTTC; cdr3_aa: CASSQVVGRGANVLTF; d_call: -; clone_size: -; j_call: TRBJ2-6; v_call: TRBV4-2
cdr3_nt: TGTGCCACCCGACAGGGGACCCCTTTGTATGAGCAGTTCTTC; cdr3_aa: CATRQGTPLYEQFF; d_call: TRBD1; clone_size: once; j_call: TRBJ2-1; v_call: TRBV19
cdr3_nt: TGTGCCAGTAGCCACGGACTAGCGGGAGAGGTCCCCTACAATGAGCAGTTCTTC; cdr3_aa: CASSHGLAGEVPYNEQFF; d_call: TRBD2; clone_size: -; j_call: TRBJ2-1; v_call: TRBV19
cdr3_nt: TGTGCCAGCAGCTTGGTTGCAAACCAAGAGACCCAGTACTTC; cdr3_aa: CASSLVANQETQYF; d_call: -; clone_size: few; j_call: TRBJ2-5; v_call: TRBV5-8
cdr3_nt: TGTGCCAGCAGCTCAGGGGGACATTCCTACGAGCAGTACTTC; cdr3_aa: CASSSGGHSYEQYF; d_call: TRBD1; clone_size: many; j_call: TRBJ2-7; v_call: TRBV7-9
cdr3_nt: TGCGCCAGCAGCATGACCGGGACTCTTTACAATGAGCAGTTCTTC; cdr3_aa: CASSMTGTLYNEQFF; d_call: -; clone_size: -; j_call: TRBJ2-1; v_call: TRBV10-1
cdr3_nt: TGTGCCAGCAGCGTAGGGGCAGCCAGTTCCTACGAGCAGTACTTC; cdr3_aa: CASSVGAASSYEQYF; d_call: -; clone_size: -; j_call: TRBJ2-7; v_call: TRBV9
cdr3_nt: TGTGCCAGCAGCTTTGGGGAAGGGCCTTACAATGAGCAGTTCTTC; cdr3_aa: CASSFGEGPYNEQFF; d_call: -; clone_size: few; j_call: TRBJ2-1; v_call: TRBV7-9
cdr3_nt: TGCGCCAGCAGCTTCTGGGGCAACACCGGGGAGCTGTTTTTT; cdr3_aa: CASSFWGNTGELFF; d_call: -; clone_size: -; j_call: TRBJ2-2; v_call: TRBV5-1
cdr3_nt: TGTGCCAGCAGCCCCATCAAAGGGCAGAGCTCCTACAATGAGCAGTTCTTC; cdr3_aa: CASSPIKGQSSYNEQFF; d_call: -; clone_size: -; j_call: TRBJ2-1; v_call: TRBV7-2
cdr3_nt: TGCGCCAGCAGTGAGGGGCGACACCCCGTGGGCTACACCTTC; cdr3_aa: CASSEGRHPVGYTF; d_call: -; clone_size: many; j_call: TRBJ1-2; v_call: TRBV10-2
cdr3_nt: TGTGCCAGCAGCCAAGAGCCCGGACTAGCGGGATTCCAAAGCTCCTACAATGAGCAGTTCTTC; cdr3_aa: CASSQEPGLAGFQSSYNEQFF; d_call: TRBD2; clone_size: -; j_call: TRBJ2-1; v_call: TRBV3-1
cdr3_nt: TGTGCCAGCAGCTCCAGGACTAGCGGGGGGACAAGCTCCTACAATGAGCAGTTCTTC; cdr3_aa: CASSSRTSGGTSSYNEQFF; d_call: TRBD2; clone_size: many; j_call: TRBJ2-1; v_call: TRBV7-8
cdr3_nt: TGCGCCAGCAGGGCCGGGACTAGCGGGTTGAGCTCCTACAATGAGCAGTTCTTC; cdr3_aa: CASRAGTSGLSSYNEQFF; d_call: TRBD2; clone_size: few; j_call: TRBJ2-1; v_call: TRBV5-1
cdr3_nt: TGCAGCGTTGGGGGGGGGCTCTACGAGCAGTACTTC; cdr3_aa: CSVGGGLYEQYF; d_call: -; clone_size: few; j_call: TRBJ2-7; v_call: TRBV29-1
cdr3_nt: TGTGCCAGCAGCTCCCCGGACAGGGACACAGATACGCAGTATTTT; cdr3_aa: CASSSPDRDTDTQYF; d_call: TRBD1; clone_size: -; j_call: TRBJ2-3; v_call: TRBV5-5
cdr3_nt: TGTGCCAGCAGCTTGGGACTCCCTAGCACAGATACGCAGTATTTT; cdr3_aa: CASSLGLPSTDTQYF; d_call: -; clone_size: many; j_call: TRBJ2-3; v_call: TRBV7-2
cdr3_nt: TGCGCCAGCAGCTCGGAGGACTCCTTCGATACGCAGTATTTT; cdr3_aa: CASSSEDSFDTQYF; d_call: -; clone_size: many; j_call: TRBJ2-3; v_call: TRBV5-1
cdr3_nt: TGTGCCAGCAGTGAAGGGGGGAACGGCAATCAGCCCCAGCATTTT; cdr3_aa: CASSEGGNGNQPQHF; d_call: -; clone_size: -; j_call: TRBJ1-5; v_call: TRBV6-1
cdr3_nt: TGTGCCAGCAGGGGACTAGCGGGCAGCTCCTACGAGCAGTACTTC; cdr3_aa: CASRGLAGSSYEQYF; d_call: TRBD2; clone_size: -; j_call: TRBJ2-7; v_call: TRBV25-1
cdr3_nt: TGTGCCATCAGTGAGGGGAGGACGGGGAACACTGAAGCTTTCTTT; cdr3_aa: CAISEGRTGNTEAFF; d_call: -; clone_size: -; j_call: TRBJ1-1; v_call: TRBV10-3
cdr3_nt: TGTGCCAGCAGCCAACTAGCGAACCAACCCTACGAGCAGTACTTC; cdr3_aa: CASSQLANQPYEQYF; d_call: TRBD2; clone_size: few; j_call: TRBJ2-7; v_call: TRBV7-9
cdr3_nt: TGTGCCAGCAGCTTATCCGGGAGGGCCCATGAGCAGTTCTTC; cdr3_aa: CASSLSGRAHEQFF; d_call: TRBD2; clone_size: many; j_call: TRBJ2-1; v_call: TRBV7-9
cdr3_nt: TGCGCCAGCAGCCAAGAGTGGGGGGTAGATGGCTACACCTTC; cdr3_aa: CASSQEWGVDGYTF; d_call: -; clone_size: few; j_call: TRBJ1-2; v_call: TRBV4-3
cdr3_nt: TGTGCCAGCAGTTACTCGGGGGCAGGGGGCCAAGAGACCCAGTACTTC; cdr3_aa: CASSYSGAGGQETQYF; d_call: TRBD1; clone_size: few; j_call: TRBJ2-5; v_call: TRBV6-5
cdr3_nt: TGTGCCAGCAGCTTAGCGGCTCCGGGACTAGCGGGAGCAGCAGATACGCAGTATTTT; cdr3_aa: CASSLAAPGLAGAADTQYF; d_call: TRBD2; clone_size: -; j_call: TRBJ2-3; v_call: TRBV7-8
cdr3_nt: TGCGCCAGCAGCCAAGTAACACTTGTCTCCTACGAGCAGTACTTC; cdr3_aa: CASSQVTLVSYEQYF; d_call: -; clone_size: -; j_call: TRBJ2-7; v_call: TRBV4-1
cdr3_nt: TGTGCCAGGGGCCCTCGAGGGGACAGCTCTGGAAACACCATATATTTT; cdr3_aa: CARGPRGDSSGNTIYF; d_call: TRBD1; clone_size: once; j_call: TRBJ1-3; v_call: TRBV5-3
cdr3_nt: TGCAGCGTGAGGGAGACAGGGGGCTCGAACAATGAGCAGTTCTTC; cdr3_aa: CSVRETGGSNNEQFF; d_call: TRBD1; clone_size: few; j_call: TRBJ2-1; v_call: TRBV29-1
cdr3_nt: TGTGCCAGCAGTGCCCGGACAGGGACGAACACCGGGGAGCTGTTTTTT; cdr3_aa: CASSARTGTNTGELFF; d_call: TRBD1; clone_size: few; j_call: TRBJ2-2; v_call: TRBV2
cdr3_nt: TGCAGTGCTAGATACACCTACAATGAGCAGTTCTTC; cdr3_aa: CSARYTYNEQFF; d_call: -; clone_size: few; j_call: TRBJ2-1; v_call: TRBV20-1
cdr3_nt: TGCAGCGTTGATTTCGACACAGATACGCAGTATTTT; cdr3_aa: CSVDFDTDTQYF; d_call: -; clone_size: few; j_call: TRBJ2-3; v_call: TRBV29-1
cdr3_nt: TGCGCCAGCAGCCGGACAGGGGGGGAAGAGACCCAGTACTTC; cdr3_aa: CASSRTGGEETQYF; d_call: TRBD1; clone_size: -; j_call: TRBJ2-5; v_call: TRBV5-1